These 21 T cell receptor beta chains were sequenced from one sample in a study of blood T cell repertoires in COVID-19. The repertoire was sequenced with immunoSEQ multiplex PCR; TCRdb's copy has only in-frame clones and lacks some. Of just over 300,000 clones listed, just under 90% are singletons. The sample taken for sequencing was peripheral blood. The source is a woman in her thirties with COVID-19, enrolled during active disease.

This sequence joins TRBV19 and TRBJ1-2, with D possibly TRBD1 on 5 matching bases. V was trimmed by 3 bases and J by 4 bases, leaving 12 bases between them. CDR1 is LNHDA, CDR2 SQIVND, per germline (reference sequence). The CDR3 runs 14 residues. CDR3 sequence reads: CASSIGGHGYGYTF. The DNA of the CDR3 is TGTGCCAGTAGTATCGGGGGTCATGGCTATGGCTACACCTTC.

The rearrangement joins TRBV6-2 or TRBV6-3 to TRBJ1-2; perhaps TRBD1 as D (6 bases). The CDR3 length is 17 residues. V was cut by 2 bases and J by 2 bases, with 18 bases left in between. Germline values: CDR1 MNHEY, CDR2 SVGEGT. The CDR3 nucleotides are TGTGCCAGCAGTTACGAGTCGTGGGGCAGGGGAAACTATGGCTACACCTTC. It yields the protein CASSYESWGRGNYGYTF.

The chain employs TRBV18 and TRBJ1-2, with 7 bases lining up with TRBD1. The CDR3 spans 14 residues. CDR1 is KGHSH, CDR2 LQKENI, per germline. V was clipped by 6 bases and J by 7 bases; unmatched bases: 11. The CDR3 coding sequence is TGTGCCAGCTCCCTCATTGACAGGGAAGGTGGCTACACCTTC. Its translation: CASSLIDREGGYTF.

The chain uses TRBV9 and TRBJ1-2, with D maybe TRBD1 (6 bases). V was clipped by 0 bases and J by 2 bases, with 11 bases between them. CDR1 and CDR2 (germline): SGDLS, YYNGEE. The CDR3 is made up of 15 amino acids. For the CDR3, the DNA is TGTGCCAGCAGCGTAGAGTCAACAGGGAACTATGGCTACACCTTC. This sequence encodes CASSVESTGNYGYTF. Drawing the rest from reference TRBV9 and TRBJ1-2, the complete variable domain is DSGVTQTPKHLITATGQRVTLRCSPRSGDLSVYWYQQSLDQGLQFLIQYYNGEERAKGNILERFSAQQFPDLHSELNLSSLELGDSALYFCASSVESTGNYGYTFGSGTRLTVV.

The count of this clone is one. The chain employs TRBV2 and TRBJ1-4, with TRBD1 matching 7 bases. Looked up from germline, CDR1 is SNHLY and CDR2 is FYNNEI. This CDR3 region has 13 residues. The V segment lost 9 bases and the J segment 3 bases; nucleotides outside the gene matches: 4. For the CDR3, the DNA is TGTGCCAGTAGGGACAGTCCTAATGAAAAACTGTTTTTT. Translating it yields CASRDSPNEKLFF.

The rearrangement joins TRBV28 to TRBJ2-7; 11 bases are shared with TRBD1. Germline V gene sequence: CDR1 MDHEN, CDR2 SYDVKM. The V segment lost 6 bases and the J segment 6 bases; nucleotides outside the gene matches: 10. The CDR3 loop spans 15 amino acids. CDR3 coding DNA: TGTGCCAGCAGCGAGTGGACAGGGGGCGCTGGCGAGCAGTACGTC. It specifies CASSEWTGGAGEQYV.

The chain is built from TRBV9 and TRBJ1-1; TRBD1 aligns across 8 bases. With V trimmed by 2 bases and J by 6 bases, 9 bases remained unmatched. CDR1 is SGDLS, CDR2 YYNGEE, per germline. The CDR3 length is 15 residues. This chain's CDR3 is CASSVFGTGQAEAFF. The CDR3 bases are TGTGCCAGCAGCGTGTTTGGGACAGGTCAGGCTGAAGCTTTCTTT.

The rearrangement joins TRBV10-1 to TRBJ1-2; TRBD1 is a possible D gene (6 bases). The CDR3 consists of 15 residues. V lost 0 bases and J 5 bases, leaving 13 bases between the germline ends. The V gene's germline CDR1 is WNHNN and CDR2 SYGVQD (reference sequence). The CDR3 DNA sequence: TGCGCCAGCAGTGAGTCGCAGGGGTTAGTTTATGGCTACACCTTC. Amino acids: CASSESQGLVYGYTF.

The chain uses TRBV25-1 and TRBJ1-6; D might be TRBD1 (5 bases). The germline gives CDR1 MGHDK, CDR2 SYGVNS. The V end was cut by 4 bases, the J end by 8 bases, with 6 bases between. The CDR3 loop spans 12 amino acids. As DNA, the CDR3 is TGTGCCAGCAGTGGGGGCGATTCACCCCTCCACTTT. Translated, it gives CASSGGDSPLHF. Complete variable domain (other parts from reference TRBV25-1 and TRBJ1-6): EADIYQTPRYLVIGTGKKITLECSQTMGHDKMYWYQQDPGMELHLIHYSYGVNSTEKGDLSSESTVSRIRTEHFPLTLESARPSHTSQYLCASSGGDSPLHFGNGTRLTVT.

The chain employs TRBV5-1 and TRBJ1-1; tentatively, D is TRBD1 (6 bases). The germline V and J ends were trimmed by 4 bases and 0 bases, with 16 bases remaining between them. Germline V CDR1 and CDR2: SGHRS, YFSETQ. The CDR3 contains 16 residues. CDR3 sequence (DNA): TGCGCCAGCAGCCGCAACAGGGAAATCCTGAACACTGAAGCTTTCTTT. This translates into CASSRNREILNTEAFF.

V is TRBV6-4 and J is TRBJ2-3, with D perhaps matching TRBD2 (6 bases). Deletions cut 6 bases from V and 9 bases from J, with 16 bases between. This CDR3 has 13 residues. Germline V gene lookup returns CDR1 MRHNA and CDR2 SNTAGT. The CDR3 DNA sequence: TGTGCCAGCAGGAGGGACTCCCTGGGGACGCAGTATTTT. Amino acid sequence: CASRRDSLGTQYF.

The rearrangement joins TRBV3-1 (or the pseudogene TRBV3-2) to TRBJ1-3; D is unresolved. This CDR3 is built from 14 residues. Trimming left V 8 bases short and J 2 bases short, with 13 bases between. Germline V gene sequence: CDR1 LGHDT, CDR2 YNNKEL (reference sequence). Here the CDR3 reads CASAGFSTGNTIYF. The DNA of the CDR3 is TGTGCCAGCGCGGGGTTCAGTACTGGAAACACCATATATTTT.

The chain combines TRBV5-5 with TRBJ1-6; D might be TRBD1 (6 bases). V dropped 5 bases and J dropped 7 bases, with 10 bases sitting between them. CDR1 is SGHKS, CDR2 YYEKEE, per germline (reference sequence). The length of the CDR3 is 13 residues. The CDR3 reads CASSTTGNSPLHF. The CDR3 DNA sequence: TGTGCCAGCAGTACAACAGGGAATTCACCCCTCCACTTT. The whole variable domain, remainder taken from reference TRBV5-5 and TRBJ1-6, is DAGVTQSPTHLIKTRGQQVTLRCSPISGHKSVSWYQQVLGQGPQFIFQYYEKEERGRGNFPDRFSARQFPNYSSELNVNALLLGDSALYLCASSTTGNSPLHFGNGTRLTVT.

This clone is a singleton in its sample. The V and J genes are TRBV4-3 and TRBJ1-5; D may be TRBD1 (6 bases). The CDR3 consists of 15 residues. The V end was cut by 1 base, the J end by 6 bases, with 13 bases between. The germline V gene has CDR1 LGHNA and CDR2 YSLEER. CDR3: CASSQVWGGGQPQHF. The DNA of the CDR3 is TGCGCCAGCAGCCAAGTATGGGGAGGGGGTCAGCCCCAGCATTTT.

The chain uses TRBV5-1 and TRBJ1-5; TRBD1 agrees at 11 bases. The CDR3 is 15 residues long. CDR1 and CDR2 from the germline V gene are SGHRS and YFSETQ. Unmatched junction bases numbered 6, after V lost 3 bases and J lost 7 bases. The CDR3 DNA reads as TGCGCCAGCAGCTCCGGGACAGGGGGAGAACAGCCCCAGCATTTT. Translated: CASSSGTGGEQPQHF.

The J gene is TRBJ2-4, the V gene TRBV28; TRBD2 agrees at 11 bases. The CDR3 is 14 amino acids. Germline V gives CDR1 MDHEN, CDR2 SYDVKM. V was pared by 6 bases and J by 11 bases, with 9 bases of the junction left unmatched. In DNA, the CDR3 is TGTGCCAGCAGAACTAGCGGGGGCGCGAAAGTTCAGTACTTC. Translation: CASRTSGGAKVQYF.

This chain uses TRBV11-2 with TRBJ2-3; 8 nucleotides match TRBD2. Looked up from germline, CDR1 is SGHAT and CDR2 is FQNNGV. The CDR3 loop spans 15 amino acids. The trim removed 5 bases at V and 2 bases at J, leaving 6 bases unmatched. DNA for the CDR3: TGTGCCAGCAGCCGCGGGGGGTCTTTCACAGATACGCAGTATTTT. It specifies CASSRGGSFTDTQYF.

J is TRBJ1-5 and V is TRBV28; tentative D call: TRBD1 (6 bases). The CDR3 covers 16 residues. Germline V gene data show CDR1 as MDHEN and CDR2 as SYDVKM. Trimming shortened V by 6 bases and J by 3 bases, and 18 bases separated the two germline ends. CDR3 DNA: TGTGCCAGCAGCCACGCCCCGGGACACTTCAATCAGCCCCAGCATTTT. Its translation: CASSHAPGHFNQPQHF.

The J gene is TRBJ2-2, the V gene TRBV5-4; unclear D gene. The CDR3 covers 13 residues. V shed 4 bases and J shed 4 bases, with 8 bases lying between them. Germline V gives CDR1 SGHNT, CDR2 YYREEE (reference sequence). This CDR3 reads CASSPPGTGELFF. CDR3 in DNA: TGTGCCAGCAGCCCCCCGGGCACCGGGGAGCTGTTTTTT.

The chain employs TRBV10-3 and TRBJ1-1; possible D gene TRBD1, 5 bases. This CDR3 region has 14 residues. V was pared by 2 bases and J by 6 bases, with 13 bases between. In germline, CDR1 is ENHRY, CDR2 SYGVKD. CDR3 residues: CAISERGSRAEAFF. As DNA, the CDR3 is TGTGCCATCAGTGAGAGGGGTTCCCGTGCTGAAGCTTTCTTT.

The J gene is TRBJ1-1, the V gene TRBV7-9; 10 nucleotides agree with TRBD1. Germline assignment: CDR1 SEHNR and CDR2 FQNEAQ (reference sequence). CDR3 length: 15 amino acids. Trimming took 5 bases from V and 5 from J; bases not matched to a gene: 8. For the CDR3, the DNA is TGTGCCAGCAGCCCAGGGACAGGGGTGTCGACTGAAGCTTTCTTT. It codes for CASSPGTGVSTEAFF.